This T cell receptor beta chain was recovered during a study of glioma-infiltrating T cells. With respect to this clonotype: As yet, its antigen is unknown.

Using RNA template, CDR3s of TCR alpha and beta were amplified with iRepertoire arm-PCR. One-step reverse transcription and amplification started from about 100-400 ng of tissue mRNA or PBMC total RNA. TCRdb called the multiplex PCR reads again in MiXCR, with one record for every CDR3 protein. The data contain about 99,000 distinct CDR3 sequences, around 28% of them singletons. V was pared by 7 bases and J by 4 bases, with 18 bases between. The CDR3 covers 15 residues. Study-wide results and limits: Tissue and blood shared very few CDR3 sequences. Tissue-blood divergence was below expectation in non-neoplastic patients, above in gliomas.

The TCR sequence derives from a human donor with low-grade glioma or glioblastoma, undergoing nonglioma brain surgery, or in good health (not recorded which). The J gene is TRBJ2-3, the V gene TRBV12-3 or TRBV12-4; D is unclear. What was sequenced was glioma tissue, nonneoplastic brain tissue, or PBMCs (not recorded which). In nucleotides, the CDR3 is TGTGCCAGCACCAGGCCGAGCGTAGGTCCAGATACGCAGTATTTT. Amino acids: CASTRPSVGPDTQYF.